Listed below are T cell receptor beta chains from one sample, sequenced in a study of blood T cells in healthy people across ages. TCRdb ran MiXCR on the 5' RACE reads and lists one entry per CDR3 protein. Here the sample spans approximately 490,000 distinct CDR3 sequences, approximately 25% being singletons. This sample also appeared in a second study, on T cells of mothers and their children.

The sequenced material came from blood. The receptors stem from a boy younger than 18 in good health. Each CDR3 is given with its conserved first and last residue. Each record gives: J gene, V gene, clone size, D gene, CDR3 DNA, CDR3 protein. A D gene is named only where the DNA matches it firmly. Clone size appears in some rows only: once, few, many, or a class for an expanded clone.

>TRBJ2-7|TRBV12-3/TRBV12-4|.|.
TGTGCCAGCAATTCACAGGGTGGCGAGCAGTACTTC
CASNSQGGEQYF
>TRBJ2-4|TRBV29-1|.|.
TGCAGCGTTGAAGACGGGCCCGTGGTCGGCAAAAACATTCAGTACTTC
CSVEDGPVVGKNIQYF
>TRBJ1-2|TRBV5-1|few|.
TGCGCCAGCAGCGTGTCTCCAGGGGCGGCCTATGGCTACACCTTC
CASSVSPGAAYGYTF
>TRBJ2-7|TRBV7-2|.|TRBD2
TGTGCCAGCAGCCTCCTCTCGACTAGCGGGAGGGCCACCGACGAGCAGTACTTC
CASSLLSTSGRATDEQYF
>TRBJ1-6|TRBV9|.|.
TGTGCCAGCAGCACCCACGAAGGACCGACCGCCTATAATTCACCCCTCCACTTT
CASSTHEGPTAYNSPLHF
>TRBJ1-2|TRBV28|many|TRBD1
TGTGCCAGCAGTCAGGGGGCGCGAGGCTACACCTTC
CASSQGARGYTF
>TRBJ2-7|TRBV28|.|TRBD1
TGTGCCAGCAGTCAAACAGGGGAAATCTACGAGCAGTACTTC
CASSQTGEIYEQYF
>TRBJ2-1|TRBV11-2|few|.
TGTGCCAGCAGCTTAGTTTTTATAGGGGGAGCAGCCTACAATGAGCAGTTCTTC
CASSLVFIGGAAYNEQFF
>TRBJ2-5|TRBV19|.|.
TGTGCCAGTCACGGAGTGAATCAAGAGACCCAGTACTTC
CASHGVNQETQYF
>TRBJ2-1|TRBV11-2|.|TRBD2
TGTGCCAGCAGCTTACCTCCGGCGGGAGAAATCAATGAGCAGTTCTTC
CASSLPPAGEINEQFF
>TRBJ2-3|TRBV27|few|.
TGTGCCAGCAGTTTATTCCAGGTCGGCACAGATACGCAGTATTTT
CASSLFQVGTDTQYF
>TRBJ2-2|TRBV19|few|.
TGTGCCAGTAGTACGGACGTACTACTGAACACCGGGGAGCTGTTTTTT
CASSTDVLLNTGELFF
>TRBJ2-3|TRBV7-2|.|.
TGTGCCAGCAGCCCCTCGGTCGCCTACCTTAGCACAGATACGCAGTATTTT
CASSPSVAYLSTDTQYF
>TRBJ2-4|TRBV29-1|few|TRBD1
TGCAGCGTTGAAGCGGGACAGAGGGTCGGAAACATTCAGTACTTC
CSVEAGQRVGNIQYF
>TRBJ2-7|TRBV7-9|.|.
TGTGCCAGCAGCTTAGCCGGGTTCGTCCACGAGCAGTACTTC
CASSLAGFVHEQYF
>TRBJ2-1|TRBV28|few|.
TGTGCCAGCTATGGGGCGGCTGGCTCCTACAATGAGCAGTTCTTC
CASYGAAGSYNEQFF
>TRBJ1-4|TRBV11-2|few|TRBD1
TGTGCCAGCAGCTCAGGACAGGGGGTTAATGAAAAACTGTTTTTT
CASSSGQGVNEKLFF
>TRBJ1-1|TRBV6-1|.|.
TGTGCCAGCAGTGATTTGGTGGAAGCTTTCTTT
CASSDLVEAFF
>TRBJ2-5|TRBV6-6|few|TRBD2
TGTGCCAGCACTCCCTCGGGGGGCCAAGAGACCCAGTACTTC
CASTPSGGQETQYF
>TRBJ2-1|TRBV28|few|TRBD1
TGTGCCAGCAGTTTATCAACAGGGGGCATCAATGAGCAGTTCTTC
CASSLSTGGINEQFF
>TRBJ1-1|TRBV13|once|.
TGTGCCAGCAGTTCAGGGAGAGGGCGAGCTTTCTTT
CASSSGRGRAFF